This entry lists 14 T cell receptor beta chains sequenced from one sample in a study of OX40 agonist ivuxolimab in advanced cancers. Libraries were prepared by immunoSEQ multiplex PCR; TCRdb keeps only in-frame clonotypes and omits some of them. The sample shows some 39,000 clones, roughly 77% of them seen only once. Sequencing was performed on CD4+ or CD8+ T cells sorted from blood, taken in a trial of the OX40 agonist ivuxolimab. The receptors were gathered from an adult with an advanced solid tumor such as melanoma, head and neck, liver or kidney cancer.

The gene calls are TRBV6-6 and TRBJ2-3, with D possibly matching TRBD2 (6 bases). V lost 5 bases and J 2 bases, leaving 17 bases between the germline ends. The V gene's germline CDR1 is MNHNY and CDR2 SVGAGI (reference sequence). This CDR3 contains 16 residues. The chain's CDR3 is CASSPSAGLATDTQYF. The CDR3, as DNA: TGTGCCAGCAGTCCTTCCGCGGGGCTTGCCACAGATACGCAGTATTTT.

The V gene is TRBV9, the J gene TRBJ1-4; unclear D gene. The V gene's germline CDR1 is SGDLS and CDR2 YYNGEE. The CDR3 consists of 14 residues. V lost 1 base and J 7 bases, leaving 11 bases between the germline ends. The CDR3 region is CASSVRNDFEKLFF. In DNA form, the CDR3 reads TGTGCCAGCAGCGTAAGAAATGACTTTGAAAAACTGTTTTTT.

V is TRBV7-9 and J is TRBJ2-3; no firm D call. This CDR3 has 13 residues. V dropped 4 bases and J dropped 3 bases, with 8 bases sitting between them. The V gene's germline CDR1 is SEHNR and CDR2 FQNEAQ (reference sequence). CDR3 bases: TGTGCCAGCAGCTCAGGTGTTACAGATACGCAGTATTTT. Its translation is CASSSGVTDTQYF.

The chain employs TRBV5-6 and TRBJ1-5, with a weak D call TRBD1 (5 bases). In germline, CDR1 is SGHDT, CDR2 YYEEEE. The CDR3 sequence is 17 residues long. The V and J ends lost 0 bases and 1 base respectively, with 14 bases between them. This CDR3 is CASSLGWWQGSNQPQHF. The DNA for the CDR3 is TGTGCCAGCAGCTTGGGGTGGTGGCAGGGAAGCAATCAGCCCCAGCATTTT.

Here the CDR3 reads CASSLEFGQHNEQFF. The CDR3 coding sequence is TGTGCCAGCAGCTTAGAGTTCGGGCAGCACAATGAGCAGTTCTTC. The rearrangement links TRBV7-7 to TRBJ2-1; no firm D call. Deletions cut 1 base from V and 5 bases from J, with 12 bases between. The CDR3 loop spans 15 amino acids. The germline V gene has CDR1 SSHAT and CDR2 FNYEAQ (reference sequence).

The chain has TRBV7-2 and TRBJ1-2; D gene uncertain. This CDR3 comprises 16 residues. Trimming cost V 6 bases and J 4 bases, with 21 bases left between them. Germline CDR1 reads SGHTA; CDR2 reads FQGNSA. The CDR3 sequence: CASSSVSRQTGYGYTF. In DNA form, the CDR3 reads TGTGCCAGCAGTTCCGTGTCCCGGCAGACTGGCTATGGCTACACCTTC.

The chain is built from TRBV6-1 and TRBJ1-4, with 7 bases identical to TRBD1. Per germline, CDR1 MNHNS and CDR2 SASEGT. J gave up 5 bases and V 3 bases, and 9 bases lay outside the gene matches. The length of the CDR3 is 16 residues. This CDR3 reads CASSDRGAASNEKLFF. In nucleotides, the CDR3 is TGTGCCAGCAGTGACAGGGGGGCGGCGAGCAATGAAAAACTGTTTTTT.

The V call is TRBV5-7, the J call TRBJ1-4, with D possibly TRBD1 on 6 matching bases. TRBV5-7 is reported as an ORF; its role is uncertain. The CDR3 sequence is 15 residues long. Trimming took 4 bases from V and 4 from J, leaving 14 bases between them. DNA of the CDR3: TGTGCCAGCAGCCCCAACAGGGCCCTTAATGAAAAACTGTTTTTT. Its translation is CASSPNRALNEKLFF.

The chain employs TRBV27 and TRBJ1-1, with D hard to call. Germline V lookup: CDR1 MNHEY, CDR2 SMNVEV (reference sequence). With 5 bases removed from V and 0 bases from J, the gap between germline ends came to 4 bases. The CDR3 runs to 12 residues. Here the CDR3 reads CASSHLNTEAFF. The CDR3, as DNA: TGTGCCAGCAGTCATCTGAACACTGAAGCTTTCTTT.

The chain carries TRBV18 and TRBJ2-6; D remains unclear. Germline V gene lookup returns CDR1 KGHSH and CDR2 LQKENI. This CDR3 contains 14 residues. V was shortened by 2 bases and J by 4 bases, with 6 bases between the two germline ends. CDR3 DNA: TGTGCCAGCTCACCAAGTACAGGGGCCAACGTCCTGACTTTC. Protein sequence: CASSPSTGANVLTF.

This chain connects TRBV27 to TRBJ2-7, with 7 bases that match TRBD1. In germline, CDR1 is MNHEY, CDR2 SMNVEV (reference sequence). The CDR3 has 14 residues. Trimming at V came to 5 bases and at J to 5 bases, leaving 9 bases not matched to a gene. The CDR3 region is CASSHRQGRDEQYF. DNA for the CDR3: TGTGCCAGCAGTCACAGACAGGGCAGGGACGAGCAGTACTTC.

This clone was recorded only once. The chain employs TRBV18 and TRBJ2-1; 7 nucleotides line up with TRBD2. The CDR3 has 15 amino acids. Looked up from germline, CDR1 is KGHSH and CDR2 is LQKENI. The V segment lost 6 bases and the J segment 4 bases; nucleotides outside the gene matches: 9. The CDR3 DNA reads TGTGCCAGCTCCTTTCTCGCGGGAGCTTACAATGAGCAGTTCTTC. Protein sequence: CASSFLAGAYNEQFF.

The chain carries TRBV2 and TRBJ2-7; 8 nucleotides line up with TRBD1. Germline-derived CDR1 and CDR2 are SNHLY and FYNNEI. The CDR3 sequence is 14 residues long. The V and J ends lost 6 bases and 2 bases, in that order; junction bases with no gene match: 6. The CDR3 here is CASRRGQATYEQYF. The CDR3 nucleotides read TGTGCCAGCAGGCGGGGACAGGCTACCTACGAGCAGTACTTC.

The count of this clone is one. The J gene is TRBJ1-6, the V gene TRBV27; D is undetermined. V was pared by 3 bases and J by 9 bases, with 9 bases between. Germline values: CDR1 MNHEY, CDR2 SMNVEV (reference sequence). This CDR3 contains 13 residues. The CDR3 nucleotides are TGTGCCAGCAGTTTTGAAGGCTCTTCACCCCTCCACTTT. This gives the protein CASSFEGSSPLHF.